This T cell receptor (beta chain) was captured in a study of cytomegalovirus exposure and HLA in healthy donors. Whole-study findings and limits: Most of the TCR beta V segments (in an earlier analysis) were productive either about 87% or about 30% of the time.

This CDR3 is built from 12 residues. V lost 3 bases and J lost 12, with 12 bases in between. Germline CDR1 is MNHNS and CDR2 is SASEGT. The primer mix had 60 Vbeta and 13 Jbeta primers. Assay used: immunoSEQ multiplex PCR; TCRdb lists only in-frame clones, some missing. The profile covers about 120,000 clones, with roughly 80% appearing a single time and 2.1% taken by the ten largest. This clone has a single count. Its antigen is undetermined. The genes are TRBV6-1 and TRBJ1-5, with no clear D. Input material: PBMCs. This sequence was found in a young man in good health and CMV-seronegative. The CDR3 DNA reads TGTGCCAGCAGTGACCAGGCACCTAACCAGCATTTT. Translated, it gives CASSDQAPNQHF.